This entry lists 6 T cell receptor beta chains sequenced from one sample in a study of blood T cell repertoires in COVID-19. Generated by immunoSEQ multiplex PCR, the TCRdb table keeps only in-frame clones and is missing some. The profile shows around 150,000 clones, around three quarters of them singletons. The sample was peripheral blood. These TCRs come from a man aged 50 to 59 with acute or convalescent COVID-19.

The chain joins TRBV5-8 to TRBJ2-1, with 7 bases that match TRBD2. Germline assignment: CDR1 SGHTS and CDR2 YDEGEE. The CDR3 is 17 amino acids. The V and J ends lost 2 bases and 3 bases, in that order; junction bases with no gene match: 11. This chain's CDR3 is CASSFGDVAGGYNEQFF. The CDR3, as DNA: TGTGCCAGCAGCTTTGGGGACGTAGCGGGTGGCTACAATGAGCAGTTCTTC.

The chain joins TRBV2 to TRBJ2-5; maybe TRBD2 (6 bases). Trimming stripped 8 bases from V and 2 bases from J, with 12 bases between. This CDR3 has 13 amino acids. Germline-derived CDR1 and CDR2 are SNHLY and FYNNEI. The CDR3 DNA is TGTGCCAGCCTCGCGGGGCGGCAAGAGACCCAGTACTTC. Translating it yields CASLAGRQETQYF.

The genes are TRBV6-5 and TRBJ1-2, with D uncertain. Trimming took 5 bases from V and 8 from J, leaving 9 bases between them. This CDR3 comprises 11 residues. Germline lookup yields CDR1 MNHEY and CDR2 SVGAGI. The CDR3 nucleotides read TGTGCCAGCAGTACGGGGTTCGGCTACACCTTC. Translating gives CASSTGFGYTF.

The genes are TRBV30 and TRBJ2-7; TRBD1 agrees at 10 bases. This CDR3 has 15 amino acids. V was pared by 1 base and J by 0 bases, with 3 bases of the junction left unmatched. In germline, CDR1 is GTSNPN, CDR2 SVGIG (reference sequence). CDR3 in DNA: TGTGCCTGGAGTGGGGACAGGGGCAACTCCTACGAGCAGTACTTC. This encodes CAWSGDRGNSYEQYF.

This clone was counted only a few times. Other DNA sequences in the sample encode the same CDR3. The V gene is TRBV30, the J gene TRBJ1-5, with D tentatively TRBD1 (5 bases). The germline V and J ends were trimmed by 5 bases and 1 base, with 12 bases remaining between them. Germline CDR1 GTSNPN, CDR2 SVGIG (reference sequence). The CDR3 is 14 amino acids. CDR3 in DNA: TGTGCCTGGTCCCGGGGGGGGAGCAATCAGCCCCAGCATTTT. Translating it yields CAWSRGGSNQPQHF.

The J gene is TRBJ2-2, the V gene TRBV5-1; 7 positions agree with TRBD2. V dropped 3 bases and J dropped 3; count of bases not matched to a gene: 8. CDR3 length: 16 amino acids. The V gene's germline CDR1 is SGHRS and CDR2 YFSETQ. The CDR3 reads CASSWQRGADTGELFF. In DNA, the CDR3 is TGCGCCAGCAGCTGGCAGCGGGGAGCGGACACCGGGGAGCTGTTTTTT.